The T cell receptor (beta chain) described here comes from a study of metastatic and nonmetastatic thyroid tumors. Through MiXCR, TCRdb re-clonotyped the PCR reads. The sample has around 30,000 clones, roughly 17% seen once. The CDR3 loop spans 13 amino acids. Germline CDR1 is LNHDA and CDR2 is SQIVND (reference sequence). Trimming removed 6 bases from V and 5 bases from J; junction bases left unmatched: 6. Thyroid surgery was performed in patients who had received no treatment beforehand. This clone occurred a few times. This sequence was found in a female donor with papillary thyroid cancer or a benign thyroid nodule (not recorded which). Some clones in this sample may be carry-over from other donors' samples. Sequencing input: blood. This rearrangement joins TRBV19 to TRBJ2-5; 7 bases agree with TRBD1. The CDR3 region has the DNA TGTGCCAGTAGCGAGACAGGGATTGAGACCCAGTACTTC. Protein sequence: CASSETGIETQYF.